These 14 T cell receptor beta chains were all obtained from the same sample, sequenced in a study of cytomegalovirus exposure and HLA in healthy donors (dated by TCRdb to the late 2010s). Libraries came from the immunoSEQ multiplex PCR assay. For the multiplex PCR, a mixture combining 60 forward primers for TCR Vbeta segments and 13 reverse primers for TCR Jbeta segments was used. TCRdb carries this immuneACCESS record with in-frame sequences only. Its versions omit some clonotypes, under half of them owing to an unresolved V gene in the studies checked, with the rest unexplained. Across this sample there are around 130,000 clones, with more than 65% seen only once. Of the sample, approximately 1.5% is held by the ten largest clones. Sequencing was performed on PBMCs. These receptors came from a young woman in good health and CMV-seronegative.

This sequence joins TRBV18 and TRBJ1-1; D ambiguous. Germline CDR1 reads KGHSH; CDR2 reads LQKENI. Trimming took off 0 bases at V and 11 bases at J, with 13 bases between the two ends. The CDR3 has 13 residues. The CDR3 bases are TGTGCCAGCTCACCACCGTTATCGCGGCTCGCTTTCTTT. It specifies CASSPPLSRLAFF. Based on the CDR3 plus reference TRBV18 and TRBJ1-1, the full variable domain is NAGVMQNPRHLVRRRGQEARLRCSPMKGHSHVYWYRQLPEEGLKFMVYLQKENIIDESGMPKERFSAEFPKEGPSILRIQQVVRGDSAAYFCASSPPLSRLAFFGQGTRLTVV.

In this sample, this clone turned up a few times. The J gene is TRBJ1-4, the V gene TRBV5-1, with 8 bases lining up with TRBD1. Germline V gives CDR1 SGHRS, CDR2 YFSETQ. J lost 8 bases, V lost 6 bases, and 9 bases had no gene match. The CDR3 is 14 amino acids. The CDR3 region is CASKKQGATEKLFF. The CDR3 DNA is TGCGCCAGCAAAAAGCAGGGGGCCACCGAAAAACTGTTTTTT.

The chain combines TRBV7-8 with TRBJ1-2; no reliable D call. This CDR3 has 15 residues. V was pared by 5 bases and J by 2 bases, with 15 bases between. CDR1 and CDR2 (germline): SGHVS, FQNEAQ. Written as DNA, the CDR3 is TGTGCCAGCAGCCCCCGTGGAGGGCCGAACTATGGCTACACCTTC. Translated, it gives CASSPRGGPNYGYTF.

The J gene is TRBJ2-7, the V gene TRBV7-2; D possibly corresponds to TRBD1 (5 bases). Germline lookup yields CDR1 SGHTA and CDR2 FQGNSA. The ends were cut back, 5 bases at V and 5 bases at J, with 10 bases in the middle. The CDR3 runs to 12 residues. The CDR3 here is CASSPIGDEQYF. Written as DNA, the CDR3 is TGTGCCAGCAGCCCTATAGGGGACGAGCAGTACTTC.

The genes are TRBV5-6 and TRBJ2-1; 15 positions match TRBD2. Per germline, CDR1 SGHDT and CDR2 YYEEEE. Germline trimming cut 4 bases from V and 3 bases from J; bases unmatched to any gene: 5. CDR3 length: 17 amino acids. In DNA form, the CDR3 reads TGTGCCAGCAGCCGAGGGACTAGCGGGGGGATCTACAATGAGCAGTTCTTC. As protein: CASSRGTSGGIYNEQFF.

This chain joins TRBV27 and TRBJ2-3, with TRBD2 matching 8 bases. The junction had 7 bases not matched to a gene; V was cut back by 5 bases and J by 3 bases. Germline V gene sequence: CDR1 MNHEY, CDR2 SMNVEV (reference sequence). This CDR3 spans 15 amino acids. The CDR3 loop reads CASSHPSGQTDTQYF. The CDR3 DNA is TGTGCCAGCAGTCACCCTAGCGGGCAGACAGATACGCAGTATTTT.

The chain has TRBV2 and TRBJ1-5; D is perhaps TRBD1 (6 bases). Germline values: CDR1 SNHLY, CDR2 FYNNEI. The CDR3 loop spans 15 amino acids. V was clipped by 5 bases and J by 4 bases, with 15 bases between them. The CDR3 protein is CASSLDTQGNQPQHF. CDR3 nucleotides: TGTGCCAGCAGTTTGGACACCCAGGGGAATCAGCCCCAGCATTTT.

The rearrangement links TRBV5-4 to TRBJ2-2; D is unresolved. The germline gives CDR1 SGHNT, CDR2 YYREEE (reference sequence). The CDR3 is 13 amino acids. V lost 2 bases and J lost 3, with 5 bases in between. CDR3 bases: TGTGCCAGCAGCTTAGCCCACACCGGGGAGCTGTTTTTT. This translates into CASSLAHTGELFF. Using reference TRBV5-4 and TRBJ2-2 for the parts outside the CDR3, the full variable domain is ETGVTQSPTHLIKTRGQQVTLRCSSQSGHNTVSWYQQALGQGPQFIFQYYREEENGRGNFPPRFSGLQFPNYSSELNVNALELDDSALYLCASSLAHTGELFFGEGSRLTVL.

The chain carries TRBV6-1 and TRBJ1-4; possibly TRBD1 for D (6 bases). Germline V gene lookup returns CDR1 MNHNS and CDR2 SASEGT. V was trimmed by 3 bases and J by 7 bases, leaving 12 bases between them. This CDR3 is 14 amino acids long. The CDR3 DNA sequence: TGTGCCAGCAGTGAGTGGAGGGGGGGTGAAAAACTGTTTTTT. Its translation: CASSEWRGGEKLFF.

V is TRBV2 and J is TRBJ1-5, with 9 bases aligning to TRBD1. The junction had 12 bases not matched to a gene; V was cut back by 6 bases and J by 0 bases. This CDR3 region has 18 residues. The V gene's germline CDR1 is SNHLY and CDR2 FYNNEI. CDR3 in DNA: TGTGCCAGCAGGGGGACAGGGAGGCGAACCAATAGCAATCAGCCCCAGCATTTT. This gives the protein CASRGTGRRTNSNQPQHF. The whole variable domain, remainder taken from reference TRBV2 and TRBJ1-5, is EPEVTQTPSHQVTQMGQEVILRCVPISNHLYFYWYRQILGQKVEFLVSFYNNEISEKSEIFDDQFSVERPDGSNFTLKIRSTKLEDSAMYFCASRGTGRRTNSNQPQHFGDGTRLSIL.

The V and J genes are TRBV18 and TRBJ2-5; 15 bases are a match to TRBD2. Germline CDR1 is KGHSH and CDR2 is LQKENI. The ends lost 4 bases at V and 4 bases at J; junction bases unmatched: 4. This CDR3 is 16 amino acids long. The CDR3 DNA is TGTGCCAGCTCACGAGCGGGACTAGCGGGGGGAGAGACCCAGTACTTC. Translating gives CASSRAGLAGGETQYF.

The rearrangement joins TRBV2 to TRBJ2-2, with 9 bases matching TRBD1. The CDR3 is made up of 16 amino acids. In germline, CDR1 is SNHLY, CDR2 FYNNEI. Trimming took 5 bases from V and 4 from J; bases not matched to a gene: 8. CDR3 DNA: TGTGCCAGCAGTCCCCCGGGACAGGGCGTCACCGGGGAGCTGTTTTTT. Protein sequence: CASSPPGQGVTGELFF.

The chain links TRBV7-2 to TRBJ1-5; 8 bases match TRBD1. The CDR3 length is 15 residues. V lost 6 bases to trimming and J lost 6 bases; unmatched junction nucleotides: 10. CDR1 and CDR2 (germline): SGHTA, FQGNSA. The CDR3 DNA reads TGTGCCAGCAGTCTCCCAGGGGGCGTCGGTCAGCCCCAGCATTTT. Its translation: CASSLPGGVGQPQHF. The whole variable domain, filled in from reference TRBV7-2 and TRBJ1-5, reads GAGVSQSPSNKVTEKGKDVELRCDPISGHTALYWYRQSLGQGLEFLIYFQGNSAPDKSGLPSDRFSAERTGGSVSTLTIQRTQQEDSAVYLCASSLPGGVGQPQHFGDGTRLSIL.

The genes are TRBV5-6 and TRBJ2-6; no definite D call. Germline-derived CDR1 and CDR2 are SGHDT and YYEEEE. Trimming pared 0 bases from V and 0 bases from J, leaving 4 bases between. This CDR3 has 15 amino acids. The CDR3 is CASSLGLSGANVLTF. In DNA, the CDR3 is TGTGCCAGCAGCTTGGGGCTCTCTGGGGCCAACGTCCTGACTTTC.